The 17 T cell receptor beta chains below come from one sample, sequenced in a study of T cells in localized non-small cell lung cancer (dated by TCRdb to the early 2020s). The protocol used for the library was the immunoSEQ multiplex PCR assay. In TCRdb, the immuneACCESS table is reduced to in-frame sequences with V and J assigned. These tables do not hold every clone; where another copy was compared, an unresolved V gene accounts for under half, and the others remain unexplained. Counted in this sample were 50,000 to 55,000 clones; 75% to 90% of them appeared once. The ten largest clonotypes hold 17% of the sample. The specimen comprised peripheral blood mononuclear cells, sampled before any cancer treatment. All receptors come from a man between 40 and 75 years old with stage III lung adenocarcinoma.

The V gene is TRBV9, the J gene TRBJ1-1; D gene unclear. Germline CDR1 reads SGDLS; CDR2 reads YYNGEE. Trimming removed 0 bases from V and 11 bases from J, with 14 bases in between. The CDR3 covers 13 residues. CDR3 nucleotides: TGTGCCAGCAGCGTAGAGGGCAACGTAGCGGCTTTCTTT. Residues: CASSVEGNVAAFF.

The chain carries TRBV9 and TRBJ2-1, with 8 bases that match TRBD2. The CDR3 is 16 amino acids. Germline loops: CDR1 SGDLS, CDR2 YYNGEE. V gave up 0 bases and J gave up 5 bases; unmatched junction bases: 7. CDR3 in amino acids: CASSVEIAGGNNEQFF. CDR3 DNA sequence: TGTGCCAGCAGCGTAGAGATCGCGGGGGGAAACAATGAGCAGTTCTTC.

The rearrangement uses TRBV19 and TRBJ1-5; D might be TRBD1 (5 bases). Germline-derived CDR1 and CDR2 are LNHDA and SQIVND (reference sequence). The length of the CDR3 is 15 residues. Between the trimmed V and J ends, which lost 5 bases and 6 bases, there was a span of 17 bases. The DNA of the CDR3 is TGTGCCAGTAGTTCCGGGACGAGAACAGGTCAGCCCCAGCATTTT. Encoded protein: CASSSGTRTGQPQHF.

The V call is TRBV2, the J call TRBJ2-2; the D is unclear. The V gene lost 0 bases and the J gene lost 4 bases, with 3 bases spanning the gap. Germline CDR1 and CDR2: SNHLY and FYNNEI. This CDR3 has 13 residues. DNA for the CDR3: TGTGCCAGCAGTGAAGCGCCCACCGGGGAGCTGTTTTTT. Its protein product is CASSEAPTGELFF.

CDR3 in DNA: TGTGCCAGCAGCCGGGACCGGGATCAGCCCCAGCATTTT. Translated: CASSRDRDQPQHF. The chain couples TRBV7-3 to TRBJ1-5, with D perhaps matching TRBD1 (5 bases). Between the trimmed V and J ends, which lost 5 bases and 5 bases, there was a span of 10 bases. The CDR3 spans 13 residues. From germline, CDR1 is SGHTA and CDR2 FQGTGA.

The V gene is TRBV5-1, the J gene TRBJ2-1; D perhaps matches TRBD2 (5 bases). CDR1 is SGHRS and CDR2 is YFSETQ in the germline V gene. This CDR3 has 15 residues. Trimming removed 1 base from V and 6 bases from J, with 14 bases in between. This CDR3 is CASSLLERGGNEQFF. In DNA, the CDR3 is TGCGCCAGCAGCTTGCTTGAAAGAGGAGGCAATGAGCAGTTCTTC. Variable domain in full (rest from reference TRBV5-1 and TRBJ2-1): KAGVTQTPRYLIKTRGQQVTLSCSPISGHRSVSWYQQTPGQGLQFLFEYFSETQRNKGNFPGRFSGRQFSNSRSEMNVSTLELGDSALYLCASSLLERGGNEQFFGPGTRLTVL.

This clone showed up just once. The chain links TRBV4-3 to TRBJ2-7; tentative D call: TRBD1 (6 bases). Trimming shortened V by 3 bases and J by 5 bases, and 17 bases separated the two germline ends. CDR3 size: 15 residues. CDR1 is LGHNA and CDR2 is YSLEER in the germline V gene. This CDR3 is CASSQLTGIGDEQYF. As DNA, the CDR3 is TGCGCCAGCAGCCAGCTAACAGGGATTGGGGACGAGCAGTACTTC.

The V gene is TRBV29-1, the J gene TRBJ2-5, with 10 bases identical to TRBD2. After removal of 7 bases from V and 3 bases from J, the junction contained 8 bases not matched to a gene. Germline lookup yields CDR1 SQVTM and CDR2 ANQGSEA. CDR3 length equals 14 residues. The CDR3 region has the DNA TGCAGCGGAAGTAGGACTAGCGGAAAAGAGACCCAGTACTTC. Translated: CSGSRTSGKETQYF.

This clone was detected a few times. J is TRBJ1-1 and V is TRBV7-9; D gene ambiguous. CDR3 length: 13 amino acids. Germline V gene sequence: CDR1 SEHNR, CDR2 FQNEAQ (reference sequence). With 5 bases removed from V and 4 bases from J, the gap between germline ends came to 11 bases. The CDR3 DNA reads TGTGCCAGCAGCGTACGTGAAGGCACTGAAGCTTTCTTT. Translation gives CASSVREGTEAFF. Full variable domain (missing parts from reference TRBV7-9 and TRBJ1-1): DTGVSQNPRHKITKRGQNVTFRCDPISEHNRLYWYRQTLGQGPEFLTYFQNEAQLEKSRLLSDRFSAERPKGSFSTLEIQRTEQGDSAMYLCASSVREGTEAFFGQGTRLTVV.

The chain employs TRBV2 and TRBJ2-6; D is ambiguous. With 7 bases removed from V and 0 bases from J, the gap between germline ends came to 13 bases. The CDR3 is made up of 16 amino acids. The germline V gene has CDR1 SNHLY and CDR2 FYNNEI. The DNA of the CDR3 is TGTGCCAGCATTCCAGGTTTAAGCTCTGGGGCCAACGTCCTGACTTTC. It translates to CASIPGLSSGANVLTF.

The V gene is TRBV2, the J gene TRBJ2-7, with 9 positions matching TRBD2. Unmatched junction bases numbered 13, after V lost 9 bases and J lost 7 bases. The CDR3 is 14 amino acids. Germline V gene sequence: CDR1 SNHLY, CDR2 FYNNEI. DNA for the CDR3: TGTGCCAGTCACCAAGCGGGAGGAAATGAGGAGCAGTACTTC. This encodes CASHQAGGNEEQYF.

The chain combines TRBV15 with TRBJ2-3, with D perhaps TRBD1 or TRBD2 (5 bases each). The CDR3 runs 17 residues. V dropped 1 base and J dropped 3 bases, with 17 bases sitting between them. Germline lookup yields CDR1 LNHNV and CDR2 YYDKDF (reference sequence). CDR3 nucleotides: TGTGCCACCAGCAGAGTGGGGGTAGTCGGGGTTACAGATACGCAGTATTTT. Its protein product is CATSRVGVVGVTDTQYF.

This chain connects TRBV7-2 to TRBJ1-4; perhaps TRBD1 as D (6 bases). The CDR3 spans 16 residues. Germline V lookup: CDR1 SGHTA, CDR2 FQGNSA. Trimming removed 1 base at V and 4 bases at J, with 13 bases between. CDR3 region: CASSLVWGALNEKLFF. The CDR3 nucleotides read TGTGCCAGCAGCTTAGTGTGGGGGGCCCTTAATGAAAAACTGTTTTTT.

The chain recombines TRBV12-2 with TRBJ2-1; no check of the table's D call, TRBD2, against the DNA was made. TRBV12-2 is a known pseudogene. The CDR3 sequence is 14 residues long. CDR3 amino acids: CASRLSRGANEQFF. Written as DNA, the CDR3 is TGTGCAAGTCGCTTAAGTCGGGGGGCAAATGAGCAGTTCTTC.

This clone was detected only once. J is TRBJ2-2 and V is TRBV10-3; TRBD2 is a possible D gene (5 bases). The CDR3 totals 15 residues. V was clipped by 2 bases and J by 2 bases, with 9 bases between them. Germline V gives CDR1 ENHRY, CDR2 SYGVKD. CDR3: CAISENGINTGELFF. Written as DNA, the CDR3 is TGTGCCATCAGTGAGAACGGGATAAACACCGGGGAGCTGTTTTTT.

In its sample, this clone was seen a few times. The chain employs TRBV4-2 and TRBJ1-1; D may be TRBD1 (5 bases). Germline V lookup: CDR1 LGHNA, CDR2 YNFKEQ. With 0 bases removed from V and 11 bases from J, the gap between germline ends came to 22 bases. The CDR3 sequence is 16 residues long. DNA for the CDR3: TGTGCCAGCAGCCAAGACGTGGGGGGGTTCGGCCGATCGGCTTTCTTT. It translates to CASSQDVGGFGRSAFF.

The gene calls are TRBV2 and TRBJ1-2; maybe TRBD1 (5 bases). Germline V gives CDR1 SNHLY, CDR2 FYNNEI. The CDR3 has 16 residues. The V and J ends lost 3 bases and 0 bases respectively, with 14 bases between them. The CDR3 loop reads CASSEGRGSSNYGYTF. CDR3 nucleotides: TGTGCCAGCAGTGAGGGGAGGGGATCCTCTAACTATGGCTACACCTTC.